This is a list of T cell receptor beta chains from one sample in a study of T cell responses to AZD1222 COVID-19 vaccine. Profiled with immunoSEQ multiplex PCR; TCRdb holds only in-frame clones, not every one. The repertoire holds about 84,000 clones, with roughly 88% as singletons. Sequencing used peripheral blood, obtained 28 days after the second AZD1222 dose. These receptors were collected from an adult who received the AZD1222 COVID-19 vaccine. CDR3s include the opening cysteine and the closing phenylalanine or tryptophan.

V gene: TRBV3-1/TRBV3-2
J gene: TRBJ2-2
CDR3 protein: CASSRRGGSGELFF

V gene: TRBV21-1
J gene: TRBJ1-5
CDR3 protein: CASSKKNPRSGDSRIPKHF

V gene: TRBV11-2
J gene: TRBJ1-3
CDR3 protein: CASSTRFGQGNTIYF

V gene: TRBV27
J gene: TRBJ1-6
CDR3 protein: CASSLSSGTGHQSLHF

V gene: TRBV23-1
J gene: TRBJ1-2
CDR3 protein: CASSQGVGYGYTF

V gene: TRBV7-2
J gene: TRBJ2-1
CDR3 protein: CASSLAGRSTYNEQFF

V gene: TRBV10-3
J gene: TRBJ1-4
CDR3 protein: CAISESKELQGGKLFF

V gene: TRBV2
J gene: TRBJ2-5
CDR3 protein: CASSNRAGTRTQETQYF

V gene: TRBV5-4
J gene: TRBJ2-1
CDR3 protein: CASSAGQNYNEQFF

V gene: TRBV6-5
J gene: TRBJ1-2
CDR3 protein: CASNPTGNYGYTF

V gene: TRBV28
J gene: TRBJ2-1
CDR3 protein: CASSLSSGTANEQFF

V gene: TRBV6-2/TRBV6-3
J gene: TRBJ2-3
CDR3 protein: CASSYGGGSTDTQYF

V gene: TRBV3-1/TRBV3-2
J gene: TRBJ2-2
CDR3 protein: CASSQGAGELFF

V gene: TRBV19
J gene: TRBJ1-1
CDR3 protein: CASSRGRGNTEAFF

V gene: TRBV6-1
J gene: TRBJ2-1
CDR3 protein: CASSGRGPPLRYVPPEQFF

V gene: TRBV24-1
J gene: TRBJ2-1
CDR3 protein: CATSDAMASGDYNEQFF

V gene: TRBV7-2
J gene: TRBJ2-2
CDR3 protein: CASSLAEITGELFF